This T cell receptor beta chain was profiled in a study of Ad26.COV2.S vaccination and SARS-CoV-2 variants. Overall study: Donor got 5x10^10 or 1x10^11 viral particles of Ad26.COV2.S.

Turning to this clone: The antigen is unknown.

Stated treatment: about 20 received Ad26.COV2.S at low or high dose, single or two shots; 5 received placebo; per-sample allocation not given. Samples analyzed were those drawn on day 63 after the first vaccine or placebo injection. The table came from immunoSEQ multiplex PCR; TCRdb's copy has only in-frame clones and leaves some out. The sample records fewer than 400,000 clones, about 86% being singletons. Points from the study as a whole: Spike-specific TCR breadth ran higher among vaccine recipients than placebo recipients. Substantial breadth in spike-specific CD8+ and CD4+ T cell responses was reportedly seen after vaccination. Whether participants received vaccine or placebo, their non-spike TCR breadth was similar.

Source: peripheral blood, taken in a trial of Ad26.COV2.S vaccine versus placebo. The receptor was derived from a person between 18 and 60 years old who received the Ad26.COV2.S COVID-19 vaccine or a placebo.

CDR3 amino acids: CASPKGVRGDTEAFF. CDR3 nucleotide sequence: TGTGCAAGTCCCAAAGGGGTCCGGGGGGACACTGAAGCTTTCTTT. The chain couples TRBV12-2 to TRBJ1-1. TRBV12-2 is termed a pseudogene. The CDR3 has 15 residues.